The 28 T cell receptor beta chains below all came from one sample that was sequenced in a study of OX40 agonist ivuxolimab in advanced cancers. Clones were read by immunoSEQ multiplex PCR, and TCRdb kept only the in-frame ones, dropping some. The sample holds about 62,000 clones; over 75% are singletons and the top ten take roughly 5%. The input for sequencing was CD4+ or CD8+ T cells sorted from blood, taken in a trial of the OX40 agonist ivuxolimab. Every receptor here comes from an adult with an advanced solid tumor such as melanoma, head and neck, liver or kidney cancer.

This clone was seen a handful of times. The chain recombines TRBV18 with TRBJ2-3; D gene ambiguous. Germline V lookup: CDR1 KGHSH, CDR2 LQKENI. CDR3 length: 14 amino acids. Trimming cost V 0 bases and J 5 bases, with 9 bases left between them. CDR3 in amino acids: CASSPPTNRDTQYF. In nucleotides, the CDR3 is TGTGCCAGCTCACCACCCACAAATAGAGATACGCAGTATTTT. Complete variable domain (other parts from reference TRBV18 and TRBJ2-3): NAGVMQNPRHLVRRRGQEARLRCSPMKGHSHVYWYRQLPEEGLKFMVYLQKENIIDESGMPKERFSAEFPKEGPSILRIQQVVRGDSAAYFCASSPPTNRDTQYFGPGTRLTVL.

This clone was seen a single time. This specimen includes other DNA sequences encoding the same CDR3. The chain employs TRBV7-2 and TRBJ1-1; D uncertain. CDR3 length: 14 amino acids. Germline assignment: CDR1 SGHTA and CDR2 FQGNSA. Trimming stripped 2 bases from V and 1 base from J, with 8 bases between. DNA of the CDR3: TGTGCCAGCAGCTTAATGACGGGGAACACTGAAGCTTTCTTT. As protein: CASSLMTGNTEAFF.

This clone was counted once. The chain recombines TRBV2 with TRBJ1-3; D may be TRBD1 (5 bases). From germline, CDR1 is SNHLY and CDR2 FYNNEI. The CDR3 length is 18 residues. V was trimmed by 8 bases and J by 0 bases, leaving 23 bases between them. The CDR3 reads CASGKFLPGPDSGNTIYF. As DNA, the CDR3 is TGTGCCAGCGGCAAATTTCTTCCGGGACCGGACTCTGGAAACACCATATATTTT.

This clone is deemed medium-sized (0.01 to 0.1%). The chain uses TRBV7-3 and TRBJ2-7; the match to TRBD1 covers 7 bases. J gave up 2 bases and V 4 bases, and 8 bases lay outside the gene matches. From germline, CDR1 is SGHTA and CDR2 FQGTGA. The CDR3 totals 15 residues. CDR3 in DNA: TGTGCCAGCAGCTATTCCGGGACAGAGGCCTACGAGCAGTACTTC. As protein: CASSYSGTEAYEQYF.

The chain uses TRBV7-9 and TRBJ1-2, with D hard to call. The CDR3 runs to 15 residues. The germline V gene has CDR1 SEHNR and CDR2 FQNEAQ (reference sequence). The V gene lost 4 bases and the J gene lost 3 bases, with 15 bases spanning the gap. The CDR3 here is CASSSPEGQHYGYTF. The CDR3 region has the DNA TGTGCCAGCAGCTCTCCCGAAGGCCAGCACTATGGCTACACCTTC.

This chain links TRBV28 with TRBJ1-5; D is possibly TRBD1 (5 bases). Trimming took off 6 bases at V and 5 bases at J, with 23 bases between the two ends. This CDR3 has 17 residues. The germline V gene has CDR1 MDHEN and CDR2 SYDVKM. The CDR3 sequence: CASRPDTGGGAYQPQHF. DNA for the CDR3: TGTGCCAGCAGGCCTGATACGGGGGGGGGAGCGTATCAGCCCCAGCATTTT.

The chain carries TRBV7-9 and TRBJ1-5; 8 nucleotides agree with TRBD1. With V trimmed by 5 bases and J by 4 bases, 7 bases remained unmatched. The CDR3 is made up of 15 amino acids. Germline V gene data show CDR1 as SEHNR and CDR2 as FQNEAQ (reference sequence). DNA of the CDR3: TGTGCCAGCAGCGCCTCGGGACAGGAGAATCAGCCCCAGCATTTT. Translated: CASSASGQENQPQHF.

This clone was seen ten or more times. The gene calls are TRBV2 and TRBJ2-7; D is unclear. The germline V gene has CDR1 SNHLY and CDR2 FYNNEI. CDR3 length: 11 residues. Deletions cut 6 bases from V and 2 bases from J, with 5 bases between. The CDR3, as DNA: TGTGCCAGCAGCCGAACCTACGAGCAGTACGTC. It encodes CASSRTYEQYV.

This clone has only a few counts. This rearrangement joins TRBV5-8 to TRBJ2-7; 9 nucleotides agree with TRBD1. V lost 0 bases to trimming and J lost 8 bases; unmatched junction nucleotides: 9. The CDR3 has 15 residues. CDR1 is SGHTS and CDR2 is YDEGEE in the germline V gene. CDR3 protein: CASSLAGTGISKQYV. The CDR3 DNA sequence: TGTGCCAGCAGCTTGGCTGGGACAGGGATTTCGAAGCAGTACGTC.

The chain links TRBV7-9 to TRBJ2-1, with 9 positions matching TRBD2. Trimming removed 0 bases from V and 10 bases from J; junction bases left unmatched: 13. CDR3 length equals 17 residues. In germline, CDR1 is SEHNR, CDR2 FQNEAQ (reference sequence). CDR3 sequence: CASSLASAGGPFIEQFF. In DNA, the CDR3 is TGTGCCAGCAGCTTAGCTTCGGCGGGAGGGCCGTTTATAGAGCAGTTCTTC. The entire variable domain, with the rest obtained from reference TRBV7-9 and TRBJ2-1, is as follows: DTGVSQNPRHKITKRGQNVTFRCDPISEHNRLYWYRQTLGQGPEFLTYFQNEAQLEKSRLLSDRFSAERPKGSFSTLEIQRTEQGDSAMYLCASSLASAGGPFIEQFFGPGTRLTVL.

The chain has TRBV7-2 and TRBJ2-7; 9 positions agree with TRBD2. Germline loops: CDR1 SGHTA, CDR2 FQGNSA. CDR3 length equals 17 residues. Trimming at V came to 1 base and at J to 8 bases, leaving 15 bases not matched to a gene. CDR3 loop: CASSLEGGAGGPRKQYF. Written as DNA, the CDR3 is TGTGCCAGCAGCTTAGAGGGTGGCGCGGGAGGGCCCCGCAAGCAGTACTTC.

This chain joins TRBV7-3 and TRBJ1-1, with 7 bases that match TRBD1. J was trimmed by 7 bases and V by 5 bases; bases with no gene match: 4. The CDR3 sequence is 12 residues long. Germline loops: CDR1 SGHTA, CDR2 FQGTGA. The chain's CDR3 is CASSRTGREAFF. The CDR3 coding sequence is TGTGCCAGCAGCAGGACAGGCCGTGAAGCTTTCTTT. Together with reference TRBV7-3 and TRBJ1-1, the CDR3 gives the full variable domain: GAGVSQTPSNKVTEKGKYVELRCDPISGHTALYWYRQSLGQGPEFLIYFQGTGAADDSGLPNDRFFAVRPEGSVSTLKIQRTERGDSAVYLCASSRTGREAFFGQGTRLTVV.

The chain links TRBV7-6 to TRBJ1-3; no clear D. Germline V gene sequence: CDR1 SGHVS, CDR2 FNYEAQ. Trimming took off 3 bases at V and 0 bases at J, with 6 bases between the two ends. This CDR3 comprises 14 residues. CDR3 nucleotide sequence: TGTGCCAGCAGCTTGGCCAGCTCTGGAAACACCATATATTTT. This encodes CASSLASSGNTIYF. The full variable domain, in which reference TRBV7-6 and TRBJ1-3 provide the parts outside the CDR3, is GAGVSQSPRYKVTKRGQDVALRCDPISGHVSLYWYRQALGQGPEFLTYFNYEAQQDKSGLPNDRFSAERPEGSISTLTIQRTEQRDSAMYRCASSLASSGNTIYFGEGSWLTVV.

V and J are TRBV4-1 and TRBJ2-4; 12 nucleotides agree with TRBD2. The CDR3 extends over 18 amino acids. Germline CDR1 MGHRA, CDR2 YSYEKL. With V trimmed by 1 base and J by 9 bases, 13 bases remained unmatched. CDR3 sequence reads: CASSQGNRLAGDGGIQYF. In nucleotides, the CDR3 is TGCGCCAGCAGCCAAGGGAATAGACTAGCGGGGGATGGCGGCATTCAGTACTTC.

The chain employs TRBV7-2 and TRBJ2-3, with TRBD2 as a possible D gene (6 bases). With 2 bases removed from V and 3 bases from J, the gap between germline ends came to 12 bases. CDR1 and CDR2 (germline): SGHTA, FQGNSA. The CDR3 covers 15 residues. The CDR3 DNA follows: TGTGCCAGCAGCTTACGGGGGAGCGGGACAGATACGCAGTATTTT. Translated, it gives CASSLRGSGTDTQYF.

The chain carries TRBV11-2 and TRBJ2-1; D may be TRBD2 (5 bases). CDR1 is SGHAT and CDR2 is FQNNGV in the germline V gene. CDR3 length equals 11 residues. Trimming pared 4 bases from V and 10 bases from J, leaving 8 bases between. The DNA of the CDR3 is TGTGCCAGCAGCTCACCGGGAGAGCAGTTCTTC. This encodes CASSSPGEQFF.

In its sample, this clone was seen once. The chain recombines TRBV5-4 with TRBJ2-2; D possibly corresponds to TRBD1 (5 bases). The V gene lost 4 bases and the J gene lost 7 bases, with 8 bases spanning the gap. This CDR3 contains 12 residues. Per the germline V gene, CDR1 is SGHNT and CDR2 is YYREEE (reference sequence). The CDR3 coding sequence is TGTGCCAGCAGCGAAAGGGGCGGGGAGCTGTTTTTT. It yields the protein CASSERGGELFF. The entire variable domain, with the rest obtained from reference TRBV5-4 and TRBJ2-2, is as follows: ETGVTQSPTHLIKTRGQQVTLRCSSQSGHNTVSWYQQALGQGPQFIFQYYREEENGRGNFPPRFSGLQFPNYSSELNVNALELDDSALYLCASSERGGELFFGEGSRLTVL.

This rearrangement joins TRBV5-1 to TRBJ2-7; 7 bases are a match to TRBD1. The CDR3 runs to 14 residues. With V trimmed by 1 base and J by 2 bases, 3 bases remained unmatched. CDR1 is SGHRS, CDR2 YFSETQ, per germline. Here the CDR3 DNA reads TGCGCCAGCAGCTTGACCGGGACAGCCTACGAGCAGTACTTC. Protein: CASSLTGTAYEQYF.

V is TRBV5-1 and J is TRBJ2-2, with 7 positions matching TRBD1. The CDR3 totals 17 residues. J gave up 5 bases and V 4 bases, and 14 bases lay outside the gene matches. In germline, CDR1 is SGHRS, CDR2 YFSETQ. The CDR3 loop is CASSTGHRDSKTGELFF. The CDR3 nucleotides are TGCGCCAGCAGCACCGGTCACCGGGACAGTAAAACCGGGGAGCTGTTTTTT.

V and J are TRBV4-3 and TRBJ2-5; D is unclear. Germline V gene lookup returns CDR1 LGHNA and CDR2 YSLEER. The CDR3 is 13 residues long. Trimming pared 0 bases from V and 5 bases from J, leaving 7 bases between. In nucleotides, the CDR3 is TGCGCCAGCAGCCAAGAGCTAGGGGAGACCCAGTACTTC. It specifies CASSQELGETQYF.

This chain uses TRBV6-6 with TRBJ1-4, with TRBD1 as a possible D gene (5 bases). Germline V gene sequence: CDR1 MNHNY, CDR2 SVGAGI (reference sequence). This CDR3 is 14 amino acids long. V was pared by 6 bases and J by 6 bases, with 14 bases between. The CDR3 DNA sequence: TGTGCCAGCAGATCCGGGACTGTTCATGAAAAACTGTTTTTT. Translated, it gives CASRSGTVHEKLFF.

The chain carries TRBV7-9 and TRBJ1-1; D remains unclear. The CDR3 sequence is 12 residues long. The V gene lost 3 bases and the J gene lost 3 bases, with 5 bases spanning the gap. Germline lookup yields CDR1 SEHNR and CDR2 FQNEAQ (reference sequence). CDR3 nucleotides: TGTGCCAGCAGCTTTCGGGACACTGAAGCTTTCTTT. It specifies CASSFRDTEAFF.

The chain joins TRBV7-8 to TRBJ2-3; D is uncertain. This CDR3 has 15 amino acids. Germline V CDR1 and CDR2: SGHVS, FQNEAQ. V lost 0 bases to trimming and J lost 2 bases, with 9 bases between them. The DNA for the CDR3 is TGTGCCAGCAGCTTAGCGGGGTATTACACAGATACGCAGTATTTT. It translates to CASSLAGYYTDTQYF. The variable domain in full, with the rest retrieved from reference TRBV7-8 and TRBJ2-3, is GAGVSQSPRYKVAKRGQDVALRCDPISGHVSLFWYQQALGQGPEFLTYFQNEAQLDKSGLPSDRFFAERPEGSVSTLKIQRTQQEDSAVYLCASSLAGYYTDTQYFGPGTRLTVL.

This clone was counted only a few times. The chain recombines TRBV18 with TRBJ1-2; D gene unclear. Trimming stripped 1 base from V and 6 bases from J, with 9 bases between. The CDR3 sequence is 13 residues long. Per the germline V gene, CDR1 is KGHSH and CDR2 is LQKENI. CDR3 coding DNA: TGTGCCAGCTCACCACTCGCCGGCGATGGCTACACCTTC. Protein product: CASSPLAGDGYTF.

J is TRBJ1-5 and V is TRBV6-5; the D gene is possibly TRBD1 (6 bases). This CDR3 contains 13 residues. Trimming stripped 10 bases from V and 5 bases from J, with 15 bases between. CDR1 MNHEY and CDR2 SVGAGI come from the germline V gene. The CDR3 here is CATRQARDQPQHF. The CDR3 nucleotides are TGTGCCACCAGACAGGCCAGGGATCAGCCCCAGCATTTT.

V and J are TRBV4-1 and TRBJ2-5; 10 positions agree with TRBD2. This CDR3 comprises 16 residues. The ends lost 0 bases at V and 5 bases at J; junction bases unmatched: 6. From germline, CDR1 is MGHRA and CDR2 YSYEKL. CDR3 DNA: TGCGCCAGCAGCCAAGAGCGAGCGGGAGGGTTTGAGACCCAGTACTTC. The encoded protein is CASSQERAGGFETQYF.

The chain recombines TRBV28 with TRBJ1-6; TRBD1 matches at 9 bases. The CDR3 loop spans 15 amino acids. V shed 6 bases, J shed 3 bases, and the junction held 3 bases outside the gene matches. Germline-derived CDR1 and CDR2 are MDHEN and SYDVKM. The CDR3 protein is CASRGQGIYNSPLHF. Written as DNA, the CDR3 is TGTGCCAGCAGAGGACAGGGGATCTATAATTCACCCCTCCACTTT.

This chain links TRBV9 with TRBJ2-1; TRBD2 agrees at 8 bases. CDR3 length equals 19 residues. CDR1 is SGDLS, CDR2 YYNGEE, per germline. Losses at the gene ends were 4 bases for V and 0 bases for J; bases not matched to a gene: 15. In nucleotides, the CDR3 is TGTGCCAGCAGCTCCGCCAGGAGGGTAGCGGGAAGCTCCTACAATGAGCAGTTCTTC. Translated, it gives CASSSARRVAGSSYNEQFF.